This entry lists 30 T cell receptor beta chains sequenced from one sample in a study of cytomegalovirus exposure and HLA in healthy donors. Primers included in the PCR were 60 Vbeta and 13 Jbeta primers. The repertoire was sequenced with immunoSEQ multiplex PCR; TCRdb's copy has only in-frame clones and lacks some. The sample contains 150,000 to 200,000 clones, over 60% of which appear only once. The sample was PBMCs. The receptors here all came from a woman aged 35 to 49 in good health and CMV-seronegative.

This clone has only one observation. The chain joins TRBV13 to TRBJ1-1; D unclear. Germline CDR1 PRHDT, CDR2 FYEKMQ (reference sequence). Deletions cut 5 bases from V and 0 bases from J, with 13 bases between. The CDR3 has 15 amino acids. In DNA, the CDR3 is TGTGCCAGCAGCGTGAGAGGAGCTTTGAACACTGAAGCTTTCTTT. Its translation: CASSVRGALNTEAFF.

This chain joins TRBV19 and TRBJ1-1; 7 nucleotides agree with TRBD1. There are 16 residues in the CDR3. Germline V gene sequence: CDR1 LNHDA, CDR2 SQIVND (reference sequence). V lost 3 bases, J lost 0 bases, and 7 bases stayed unmatched. CDR3 sequence reads: CASSIGFGTVNTEAFF. The CDR3 coding sequence is TGTGCCAGTAGTATCGGCTTTGGGACAGTGAACACTGAAGCTTTCTTT. Full variable domain (missing parts from reference TRBV19 and TRBJ1-1): DGGITQSPKYLFRKEGQNVTLSCEQNLNHDAMYWYRQDPGQGLRLIYYSQIVNDFQKGDIAEGYSVSREKKESFPLTVTSAQKNPTAFYLCASSIGFGTVNTEAFFGQGTRLTVV.

The chain links TRBV9 to TRBJ2-1; D may be TRBD2 (6 bases). V lost 0 bases to trimming and J lost 2 bases, with 9 bases between them. Germline loops: CDR1 SGDLS, CDR2 YYNGEE. The CDR3 runs to 15 residues. The CDR3 loop is CASSVAGDPYNEQFF. CDR3 coding DNA: TGTGCCAGCAGCGTAGCGGGAGACCCCTACAATGAGCAGTTCTTC.

V usage is TRBV9 and J usage is TRBJ1-2; no definite D call. CDR3 length equals 17 residues. Deletions cut 4 bases from V and 2 bases from J, with 21 bases between. The germline V gene has CDR1 SGDLS and CDR2 YYNGEE. DNA of the CDR3: TGTGCCAGCAGCCAAAGTCGGGGAAAGAGTTGGAACTATGGCTACACCTTC. As protein: CASSQSRGKSWNYGYTF.

The chain uses TRBV5-4 and TRBJ1-3, with D possibly matching TRBD1 (5 bases). The CDR3 runs to 14 residues. Germline lookup yields CDR1 SGHNT and CDR2 YYREEE (reference sequence). V dropped 1 base and J dropped 6 bases, with 11 bases sitting between them. The CDR3: CASSLLGVENTIYF. DNA for the CDR3: TGTGCCAGCAGCTTGCTAGGGGTTGAAAACACCATATATTTT.

V is TRBV5-1 and J is TRBJ1-1; TRBD1 aligns across 7 bases. This CDR3 comprises 15 residues. J was trimmed by 2 bases and V by 0 bases; bases with no gene match: 4. The germline gives CDR1 SGHRS, CDR2 YFSETQ. The CDR3 sequence is CASSLGGTANTEAFF. CDR3 bases: TGCGCCAGCAGCTTGGGGGGGACAGCTAACACTGAAGCTTTCTTT.

This chain uses TRBV9 with TRBJ1-2, with D unresolved. V was cut by 6 bases and J by 8 bases, with 20 bases left in between. Germline values: CDR1 SGDLS, CDR2 YYNGEE. The CDR3 consists of 14 residues. The CDR3 DNA follows: TGTGCCAGCATGGAGGGCTCCTCTTTGGGAGGCTACACCTTC. Protein product: CASMEGSSLGGYTF. Variable domain in full (rest from reference TRBV9 and TRBJ1-2): DSGVTQTPKHLITATGQRVTLRCSPRSGDLSVYWYQQSLDQGLQFLIQYYNGEERAKGNILERFSAQQFPDLHSELNLSSLELGDSALYFCASMEGSSLGGYTFGSGTRLTVV.

The chain uses TRBV6-1 and TRBJ2-5, with D unresolved. The V gene's germline CDR1 is MNHNS and CDR2 SASEGT. Between the trimmed V and J ends, which lost 7 bases and 0 bases, there was a span of 6 bases. The CDR3 loop spans 12 amino acids. The CDR3 DNA is TGTGCCAGCAATACTAACCAAGAGACCCAGTACTTC. As protein: CASNTNQETQYF.

V and J are TRBV10-1 and TRBJ2-2; maybe TRBD2 (6 bases). The CDR3 runs 16 residues. Trimming pared 7 bases from V and 4 bases from J, leaving 19 bases between. Germline CDR1 reads WNHNN; CDR2 reads SYGVQD (reference sequence). The CDR3 region has the DNA TGCGCCAGCATCCCTCTCCTGGCGGAGGGCACCGGGGAGCTGTTTTTT. Protein: CASIPLLAEGTGELFF.

This rearrangement joins TRBV10-2 to TRBJ2-1, with TRBD2 identical over 7 bases. V lost 7 bases and J lost 5; bases outside the gene matches: 11. CDR1 WSHSY and CDR2 SAAADI come from the germline V gene. This CDR3 has 15 residues. As DNA, the CDR3 is TGCGCCAGCAACCCTGGCGGGAGCGGGGACAATGAGCAGTTCTTC. Its protein product is CASNPGGSGDNEQFF.

J is TRBJ2-5 and V is TRBV5-4, with D tentatively TRBD1 (5 bases). V lost 9 bases, J lost 4 bases, and 19 bases lay in between. The germline gives CDR1 SGHNT, CDR2 YYREEE (reference sequence). This CDR3 region has 14 residues. CDR3 protein: CAIMEQGLRETQYF. CDR3 DNA sequence: TGTGCCATTATGGAGCAGGGATTACGAGAGACCCAGTACTTC.

There are a few counts of this clone. The J gene is TRBJ2-4, the V gene TRBV7-9, with D possibly being TRBD1 (6 bases). V was cut by 1 base and J by 8 bases, with 12 bases left in between. The CDR3 consists of 14 residues. Germline values: CDR1 SEHNR, CDR2 FQNEAQ (reference sequence). For the CDR3, the DNA is TGTGCCAGCAGCTTAGTACCAGGGGCTGACATTCAGTACTTC. Translating gives CASSLVPGADIQYF.

This chain joins TRBV7-3 and TRBJ2-1; the match to TRBD2 covers 8 bases. The V and J ends lost 4 bases and 8 bases, in that order; junction bases with no gene match: 16. Germline CDR1 reads SGHTA; CDR2 reads FQGTGA. The CDR3 loop spans 17 amino acids. DNA for the CDR3: TGTGCCAGCAGCTCGGGGGGGGCGGGTCGCTCTAGGTATGAGCAGTTCTTC. It translates to CASSSGGAGRSRYEQFF.

A few counts support this clone. V and J are TRBV6-1 and TRBJ1-5; D might be TRBD1 (6 bases). The CDR3 has 15 amino acids. Trimming stripped 4 bases from V and 4 bases from J, with 14 bases between. Germline V gene data show CDR1 as MNHNS and CDR2 as SASEGT. CDR3 in DNA: TGTGCCAGCAGTGCCAAACAGGGAGGGAATCAGCCCCAGCATTTT. Translation: CASSAKQGGNQPQHF.

The chain links TRBV6-1 to TRBJ1-1; no definite D call. The V and J ends lost 2 bases and 7 bases respectively, with 8 bases between them. This CDR3 is built from 12 residues. Germline V gene sequence: CDR1 MNHNS, CDR2 SASEGT. The CDR3 DNA reads as TGTGCCAGCAGTGAATCTAATTTTGAAGCTTTCTTT. This codes for CASSESNFEAFF.

The V and J genes are TRBV11-3 and TRBJ2-1; 8 bases line up with TRBD2. The germline CDR1 and CDR2 sequences are SGHNT and YENEEA. Trimming took 5 bases from V and 14 from J; bases not matched to a gene: 14. The CDR3 spans 14 residues. In DNA form, the CDR3 reads TGTGCCAGCAGCCCCCGAGGCGGGGGGACGACGGAGTTCTTC. Amino acids: CASSPRGGGTTEFF.

J is TRBJ1-5 and V is TRBV6-1; possibly TRBD1 for D (5 bases). CDR3 length equals 14 residues. The V and J ends lost 5 bases and 4 bases respectively, with 12 bases between them. Per germline, CDR1 MNHNS and CDR2 SASEGT. The CDR3 region has the DNA TGTGCCAGCAGTCGGACCGACAGTAATCAGCCCCAGCATTTT. Translation gives CASSRTDSNQPQHF.

This chain connects TRBV5-1 to TRBJ2-1; D is undetermined. The CDR3 loop spans 13 amino acids. Germline V gene lookup returns CDR1 SGHRS and CDR2 YFSETQ. V was trimmed by 2 bases and J by 7 bases, leaving 10 bases between them. The CDR3, as DNA: TGCGCCAGCAGCTTAACCCTCGGTAATGAGCAGTTCTTC. It is translated as CASSLTLGNEQFF.

This chain uses TRBV5-1 with TRBJ2-7, with 9 bases that match TRBD2. The germline V gene has CDR1 SGHRS and CDR2 YFSETQ. With 2 bases clipped from V and 7 bases from J, the junction kept 10 bases outside the gene matches. CDR3 length equals 15 residues. DNA for the CDR3: TGCGCCAGCAGCTTTGCACCGGGACTAGCTTATGAGCAGTACGTC. As protein: CASSFAPGLAYEQYV.

This clone was detected once. The chain couples TRBV4-3 to TRBJ2-2; possible D gene TRBD2, 6 bases. From germline, CDR1 is LGHNA and CDR2 YSLEER. The CDR3 is made up of 15 amino acids. The V gene lost 4 bases and the J gene lost 2 bases, with 11 bases spanning the gap. CDR3 sequence reads: CASSRGETNTGELFF. Here the CDR3 DNA reads TGCGCCAGCAGCCGGGGGGAGACAAACACCGGGGAGCTGTTTTTT.

The V and J genes are TRBV19 and TRBJ2-3; D is ambiguous. Germline lookup yields CDR1 LNHDA and CDR2 SQIVND (reference sequence). This CDR3 has 16 residues. V dropped 8 bases and J dropped 2 bases, with 20 bases sitting between them. Here the CDR3 reads CASPIEKGADTDTQYF. The DNA for the CDR3 is TGTGCCAGTCCCATAGAGAAAGGTGCGGACACAGATACGCAGTATTTT.

This sequence joins TRBV9 and TRBJ2-7; possibly TRBD1 for D (6 bases). V gave up 3 bases and J gave up 5 bases, with 21 bases separating them. The CDR3 loop spans 16 amino acids. Per germline, CDR1 SGDLS and CDR2 YYNGEE. Written as DNA, the CDR3 is TGTGCCAGCAGCGCCCGAAGGGACGGACCAGGGGACGAGCAGTACTTC. This encodes CASSARRDGPGDEQYF.

The chain combines TRBV7-9 with TRBJ1-4, with TRBD1 matching over 8 bases. The CDR3 sequence is 14 residues long. V gave up 1 base and J gave up 11 bases; unmatched junction bases: 6. CDR1 SEHNR and CDR2 FQNEAQ come from the germline V gene (reference sequence). The CDR3 DNA follows: TGTGCCAGCAGCTTAGGCCAGGGGGCGCTGAAACTGTTTTTT. As protein: CASSLGQGALKLFF.

This clone was seen a few times. This chain links TRBV6-1 with TRBJ2-1; D not certain. The CDR3 contains 13 residues. CDR1 is MNHNS and CDR2 is SASEGT in the germline V gene. The germline V and J ends were trimmed by 2 bases and 9 bases, with 11 bases remaining between them. The CDR3 region is CASSEQWASEQFF. Written as DNA, the CDR3 is TGTGCCAGCAGTGAACAGTGGGCAAGTGAGCAGTTCTTC.

V and J are TRBV28 and TRBJ1-5; D gene unclear. CDR3 length equals 13 residues. V was trimmed by 4 bases and J by 9 bases, leaving 13 bases between them. Germline CDR1 MDHEN, CDR2 SYDVKM. CDR3 coding DNA: TGTGCCAGCAGTTCACCGAGGGTATGGCCCCAGCATTTT. Encoded protein: CASSSPRVWPQHF.

Here the CDR3 reads CASSLRTGLRGEQFF. The CDR3 coding sequence is TGTGCCAGCAGTTTACGGACAGGGTTGAGGGGTGAGCAGTTCTTC. The V call is TRBV28, the J call TRBJ2-1; 8 positions match TRBD1. Germline V gene sequence: CDR1 MDHEN, CDR2 SYDVKM. This CDR3 is built from 15 residues. The trim removed 2 bases at V and 9 bases at J, leaving 9 bases unmatched.

V is TRBV6-5 and J is TRBJ1-1; no clear D. CDR3 length: 13 residues. The ends were cut back, 8 bases at V and 3 bases at J, with 13 bases in the middle. The germline CDR1 and CDR2 sequences are MNHEY and SVGAGI. As DNA, the CDR3 is TGTGCCAGCGGACTCCAGAGGCACACTGAAGCTTTCTTT. This codes for CASGLQRHTEAFF.

V and J are TRBV1 and TRBJ2-5; the tabulated D call, TRBD2, remains unverified against the DNA. TRBV1 counts as a pseudogene. The CDR3 length is 16 residues. The CDR3 protein is CTSSQDNEGPRETQYF. The CDR3, as DNA: TGCACCAGCAGCCAAGATAACGAGGGCCCTCGGGAGACCCAGTACTTC.

Written as DNA, the CDR3 is TGTGCCAGCAGCTTAGAAAAATATGAGCAGTACTTC. Translated, it gives CASSLEKYEQYF. This chain joins TRBV11-3 and TRBJ2-7, with unresolved D. Germline V gene lookup returns CDR1 SGHNT and CDR2 YENEEA. Trimming removed 0 bases at V and 7 bases at J, with 7 bases between. This CDR3 spans 12 amino acids. The full variable domain, in which reference TRBV11-3 and TRBJ2-7 provide the parts outside the CDR3, is EAGVVQSPRYKIIEKKQPVAFWCNPISGHNTLYWYLQNLGQGPELLIRYENEEAVDDSQLPKDRFSAERLKGVDSTLKIQPAELGDSAVYLCASSLEKYEQYFGPGTRLTVT.

There are a few counts of this clone. This chain connects TRBV11-3 to TRBJ2-5, with TRBD2 matching 7 bases. Germline V gene data show CDR1 as SGHNT and CDR2 as YENEEA. The CDR3 sequence is 17 residues long. V lost 5 bases to trimming and J lost 4 bases; unmatched junction nucleotides: 16. CDR3 amino acids: CASSPPSSGQAGETQYF. CDR3 DNA sequence: TGTGCCAGCAGCCCCCCCTCTAGCGGTCAGGCCGGAGAGACCCAGTACTTC.